This T cell receptor beta chain originates from a study of T cells after yellow fever vaccination. Findings and caveats of the study: CD4 and CD8 compartments shared a small share of clonotypes, likely from convergent recombination.

With V trimmed by 6 bases and J by 6 bases, 11 bases remained unmatched. CDR1 DFQATT and CDR2 SNEGSKA come from the germline V gene (reference sequence). This CDR3 comprises 14 residues. With regard to this clonotype: As yet, its antigen is unknown.

TCRdb re-called the 5' RACE reads with MiXCR, one entry per CDR3 protein. The repertoire has approximately 550,000 distinct CDR3 sequences, roughly a fifth of them found once; the top ten carry over 11%. The chain employs TRBV20-1 and TRBJ2-7, with 10 bases lining up with TRBD1. Source: PBMCs, taken 15 days after the yellow fever booster vaccination. The receptor was derived from a man under 40 who received the YFV17D yellow fever vaccine. The CDR3 here is CSAKSDRGGREQYF. In nucleotides, the CDR3 is TGCAGTGCCAAATCGGACAGGGGGGGGCGCGAGCAGTACTTC.